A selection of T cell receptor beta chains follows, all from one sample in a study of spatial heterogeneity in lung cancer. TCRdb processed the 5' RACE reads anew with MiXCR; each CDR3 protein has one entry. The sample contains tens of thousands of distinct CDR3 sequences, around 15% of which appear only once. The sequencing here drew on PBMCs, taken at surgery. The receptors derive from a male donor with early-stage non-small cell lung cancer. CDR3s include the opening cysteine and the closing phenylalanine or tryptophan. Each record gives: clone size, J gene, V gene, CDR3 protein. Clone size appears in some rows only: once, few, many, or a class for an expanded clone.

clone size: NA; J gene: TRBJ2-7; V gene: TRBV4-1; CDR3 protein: CASSPLSGGPYEQYF
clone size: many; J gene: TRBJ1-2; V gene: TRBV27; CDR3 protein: CASSFSFNYGYTF
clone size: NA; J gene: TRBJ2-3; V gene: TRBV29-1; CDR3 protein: CSVDYGSTDTQYF
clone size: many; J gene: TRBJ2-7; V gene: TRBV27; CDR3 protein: CASSFPGRAEQYF
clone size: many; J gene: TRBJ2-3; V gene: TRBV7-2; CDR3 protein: CASSLGPGLAGNTQYF
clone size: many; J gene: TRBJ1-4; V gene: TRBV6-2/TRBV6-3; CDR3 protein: CASSQRRDEKLFF
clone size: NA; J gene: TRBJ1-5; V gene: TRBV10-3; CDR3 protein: CAISEFGTPNQPQHF
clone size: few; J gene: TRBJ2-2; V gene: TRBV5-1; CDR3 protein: CASSPGVRTGSGELFF
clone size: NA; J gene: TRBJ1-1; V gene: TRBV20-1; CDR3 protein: CSARDPRGQNTEAFF
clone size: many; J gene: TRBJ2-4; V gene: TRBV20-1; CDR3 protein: CSARDPGKNIQYF
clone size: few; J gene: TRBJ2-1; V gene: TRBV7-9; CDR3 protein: CASSEPPGLAGYNEQFF
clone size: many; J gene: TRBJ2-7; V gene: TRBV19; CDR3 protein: CASSTGHLSYEQYF
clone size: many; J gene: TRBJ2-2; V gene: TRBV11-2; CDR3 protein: CASSQGLAGELFF
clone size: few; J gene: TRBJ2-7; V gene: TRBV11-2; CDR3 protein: CASSPMAAGRYEQYF
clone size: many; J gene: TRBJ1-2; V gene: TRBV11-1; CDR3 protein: CASSLLRTGAAYGYTF
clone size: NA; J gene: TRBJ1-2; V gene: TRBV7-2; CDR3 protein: CASSPALNYGYTF
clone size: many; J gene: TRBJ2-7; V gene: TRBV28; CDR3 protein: CASSSGQGPYEQYF
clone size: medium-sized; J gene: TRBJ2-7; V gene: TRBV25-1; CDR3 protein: CASSEVGSEQYF
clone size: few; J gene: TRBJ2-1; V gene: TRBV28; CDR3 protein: CASSSTGPAEQFF
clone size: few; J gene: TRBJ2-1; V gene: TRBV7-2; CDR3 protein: CASSFPLAGVSYNEQFF
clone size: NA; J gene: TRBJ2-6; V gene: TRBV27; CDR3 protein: CASSLKVAGANVLTF
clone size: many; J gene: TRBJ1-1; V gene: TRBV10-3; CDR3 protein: CAISDTPLGTEAFF
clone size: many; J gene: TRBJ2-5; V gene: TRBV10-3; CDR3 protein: CAIKDRGTETQYF
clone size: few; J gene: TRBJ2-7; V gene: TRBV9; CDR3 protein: CASSVDDRNSYEQYF
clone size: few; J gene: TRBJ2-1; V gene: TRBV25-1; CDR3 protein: CASRRDGPRNNEQFF
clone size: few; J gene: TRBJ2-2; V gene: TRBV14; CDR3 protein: CASSHGQHRELFF
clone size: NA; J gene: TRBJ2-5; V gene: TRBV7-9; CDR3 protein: CASSLGTQYF
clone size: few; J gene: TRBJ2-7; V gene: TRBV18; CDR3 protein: CASSPGQDSYEQYF
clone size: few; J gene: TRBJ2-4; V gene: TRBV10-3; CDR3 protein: CAISESDRTGKNIQYF
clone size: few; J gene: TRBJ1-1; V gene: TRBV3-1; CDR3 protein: CASSQDRVTEAFF
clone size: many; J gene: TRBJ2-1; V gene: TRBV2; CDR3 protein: CASSAMGYNEQFF
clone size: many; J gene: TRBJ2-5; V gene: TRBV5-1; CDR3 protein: CASSLMRGRQETQYF
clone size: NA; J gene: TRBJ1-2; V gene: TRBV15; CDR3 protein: CATSRDRGPLGYTF
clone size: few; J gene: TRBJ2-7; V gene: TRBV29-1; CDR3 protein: CSVEGPSYEQYF
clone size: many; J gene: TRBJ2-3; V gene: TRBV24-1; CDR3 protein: CATSDLLVGPQYF
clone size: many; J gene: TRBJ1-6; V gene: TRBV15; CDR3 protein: CATSRDITAYNSPLHF
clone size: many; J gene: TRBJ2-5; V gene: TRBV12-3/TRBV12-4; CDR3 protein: CASRPPRTGWIETQYF
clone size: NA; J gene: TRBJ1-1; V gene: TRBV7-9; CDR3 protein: CASSLPPTTNTEAFF
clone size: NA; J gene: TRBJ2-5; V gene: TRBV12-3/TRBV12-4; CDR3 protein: CASSPLSKETQYF
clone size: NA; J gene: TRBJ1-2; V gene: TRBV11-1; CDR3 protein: CASSFGQYQGLGYGYTF